One and the same sample provided the 14 T cell receptor beta chains below, sequenced in a study of metastatic and nonmetastatic thyroid tumors. TCRdb re-called the PCR reads via MiXCR. The sample gives around 23,000 clones, roughly 20% of which show up once; under 30% is in the top ten. Thyroid surgery was performed in patients who had received no treatment beforehand. Sequencing used blood. These receptors were obtained from a female donor with papillary thyroid cancer or a benign thyroid nodule (not recorded which). Some clones in this sample may be carry-over from other donors' samples.

In this sample, this clone turned up many times. This chain uses TRBV20-1 with TRBJ1-5, with D hard to call. The CDR3 runs to 15 residues. Germline loops: CDR1 DFQATT, CDR2 SNEGSKA (reference sequence). The ends were cut back, 0 bases at V and 0 bases at J, with 9 bases in the middle. The CDR3 sequence: CSARDPGYSNQPQHF. As DNA, the CDR3 is TGCAGTGCTAGAGACCCTGGATATAGCAATCAGCCCCAGCATTTT.

Notes on this clone: This clone may be a read error of a much larger clone one base away. The chain has TRBV7-9 and TRBJ2-7; no definite D call. The CDR3 has 14 residues. Germline V gives CDR1 SEHNR, CDR2 FQNEAQ (reference sequence). Written as DNA, the CDR3 is TGTGCCATCAGCTTACCCCCCTATCGCGACGAGCAGTACTTC. It translates to CAISLPPYRDEQYF.

This clone ranks as medium-sized (0.01 to 0.1%). The V gene is TRBV2, the J gene TRBJ2-7; 7 nucleotides line up with TRBD2. The V and J ends lost 6 bases and 2 bases, in that order; junction bases with no gene match: 10. This CDR3 has 15 residues. CDR1 is SNHLY, CDR2 FYNNEI, per germline. The DNA of the CDR3 is TGTGCCAGCAGACCCGGACTAGATTTTACCTACGAGCAGTACTTC. Its protein is CASRPGLDFTYEQYF.

This clone was recorded at least ten times. The chain is built from TRBV5-4 and TRBJ2-7; TRBD2 matches at 10 bases. CDR1 is SGHNT and CDR2 is YYREEE in the germline V gene (reference sequence). The ends lost 4 bases at V and 0 bases at J; junction bases unmatched: 4. This CDR3 region has 15 residues. The CDR3: CASSLGTSDSYEQYF. The CDR3 DNA reads TGTGCCAGCAGCCTAGGGACTAGCGACTCCTACGAGCAGTACTTC.

This clone has ten or more counts. This chain links TRBV27 with TRBJ1-2, with no clear D. V was clipped by 5 bases and J by 5 bases, with 12 bases between them. The germline V gene has CDR1 MNHEY and CDR2 SMNVEV (reference sequence). The CDR3 runs to 13 residues. As DNA, the CDR3 is TGTGCCAGCAGTCCATTGGGGTTTTATGGCTACACCTTC. Amino acids: CASSPLGFYGYTF.

This clone has ten or more counts. The chain carries TRBV6-2 or TRBV6-3 and TRBJ2-7; possibly TRBD1 for D (6 bases). CDR3 length equals 13 residues. The V gene's germline CDR1 is MNHEY and CDR2 SVGEGT. V shed 6 bases and J shed 3 bases, with 12 bases lying between them. CDR3: CASSWGPYYEQYF. In DNA form, the CDR3 reads TGTGCCAGCAGCTGGGGGCCTTACTACGAGCAGTACTTC.

There are a few counts of this clone. The genes are TRBV19 and TRBJ1-1; D is perhaps TRBD1 (5 bases). Germline CDR1 LNHDA, CDR2 SQIVND (reference sequence). The CDR3 covers 15 residues. V shed 7 bases and J shed 2 bases, with 17 bases lying between them. The CDR3 DNA reads as TGTGCCAGTACCACCACTGGAGGGGCAAACACTGAAGCTTTCTTT. Its translation is CASTTTGGANTEAFF.

This clone was recorded many times. The chain couples TRBV5-4 to TRBJ2-1; D not resolved. Trimming removed 10 bases from V and 8 bases from J, with 19 bases in between. CDR3 length: 13 amino acids. Germline CDR1 SGHNT, CDR2 YYREEE (reference sequence). CDR3 coding DNA: TGTGCCTGTTCTCTCACACCTGAGGATGAGCAGTTCTTC. Translation gives CACSLTPEDEQFF.

V gene TRBV9 combines with J gene TRBJ2-7; D possibly corresponds to TRBD2 (5 bases). This CDR3 comprises 16 residues. The germline V gene encodes CDR1 SGDLS and CDR2 YYNGEE. Trimming removed 2 bases from V and 4 bases from J, with 19 bases in between. CDR3 in amino acids: CASSVDLANLWYEQYF. In DNA, the CDR3 is TGTGCCAGCAGCGTGGACTTGGCAAACCTGTGGTACGAGCAGTACTTC.

The gene calls are TRBV4-3 and TRBJ2-6, with 7 bases fitting TRBD1. V lost 3 bases, J lost 2 bases, and 4 bases stayed unmatched. Per the germline V gene, CDR1 is LGHNA and CDR2 is YSLEER. The CDR3 extends over 16 amino acids. CDR3 bases: TGCGCCAGCAGCCAGGCGACAGGGCCTGGGGCCAACGTCCTGACTTTC. As protein: CASSQATGPGANVLTF.

This clone appeared many times. The chain employs TRBV7-9 and TRBJ1-2; D not certain. V was clipped by 2 bases and J by 6 bases, with 16 bases between them. The length of the CDR3 is 15 residues. The germline V gene has CDR1 SEHNR and CDR2 FQNEAQ (reference sequence). In DNA, the CDR3 is TGTGCCAGCAGCTTAACACTTGGCACCCAAGATGGCTACACCTTC. Protein sequence: CASSLTLGTQDGYTF.

The J gene is TRBJ2-7, the V gene TRBV7-9; 10 bases align to TRBD2. There are 15 residues in the CDR3. From germline, CDR1 is SEHNR and CDR2 FQNEAQ (reference sequence). With V trimmed by 5 bases and J by 3 bases, 7 bases remained unmatched. CDR3 DNA: TGTGCCAGCAGCCTTGGACTAGCGGAGATCTACGAGCAGTACTTC. Translating it yields CASSLGLAEIYEQYF.

This clone was observed many times. J is TRBJ2-1 and V is TRBV3-1; perhaps TRBD2 as D (5 bases). Germline loops: CDR1 LGHDT, CDR2 YNNKEL (reference sequence). CDR3 length equals 14 residues. Trimming removed 0 bases from V and 4 bases from J, with 7 bases in between. In DNA form, the CDR3 reads TGTGCCAGCAGCCAAGATCGCGGGTACAATGAGCAGTTCTTC. Translating gives CASSQDRGYNEQFF.

By proportion, this clone is medium-sized (0.01 to 0.1%). This chain joins TRBV7-9 and TRBJ1-1; no clear D. This CDR3 is built from 11 residues. V was clipped by 4 bases and J by 4 bases, with 4 bases between them. CDR1 SEHNR and CDR2 FQNEAQ come from the germline V gene (reference sequence). The CDR3 reads CASSSSTEAFF. CDR3 nucleotides: TGTGCCAGCAGCTCAAGCACTGAAGCTTTCTTT.